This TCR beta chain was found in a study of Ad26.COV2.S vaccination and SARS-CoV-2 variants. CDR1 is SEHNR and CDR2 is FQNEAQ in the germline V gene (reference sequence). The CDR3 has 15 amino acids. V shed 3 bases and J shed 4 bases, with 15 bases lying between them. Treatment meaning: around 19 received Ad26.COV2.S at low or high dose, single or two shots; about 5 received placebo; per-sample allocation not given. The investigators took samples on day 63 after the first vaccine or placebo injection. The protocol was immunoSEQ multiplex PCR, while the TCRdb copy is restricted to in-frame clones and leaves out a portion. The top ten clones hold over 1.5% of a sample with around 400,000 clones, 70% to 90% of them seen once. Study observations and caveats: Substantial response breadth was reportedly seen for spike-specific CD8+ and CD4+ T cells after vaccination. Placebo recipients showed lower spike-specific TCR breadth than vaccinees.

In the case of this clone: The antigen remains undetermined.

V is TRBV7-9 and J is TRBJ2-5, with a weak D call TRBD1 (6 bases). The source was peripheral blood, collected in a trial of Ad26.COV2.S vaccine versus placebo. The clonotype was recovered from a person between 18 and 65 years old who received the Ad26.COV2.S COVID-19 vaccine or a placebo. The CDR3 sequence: CASSFELGATETQYF. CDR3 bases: TGTGCCAGCAGCTTTGAGTTGGGGGCAACAGAGACCCAGTACTTC. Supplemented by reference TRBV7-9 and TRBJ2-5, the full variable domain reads DTGVSQNPRHKITKRGQNVTFRCDPISEHNRLYWYRQTLGQGPEFLTYFQNEAQLEKSRLLSDRFSAERPKGSFSTLEIQRTEQGDSAMYLCASSFELGATETQYFGPGTRLLVL.